The rows below give T cell receptor beta chains drawn from one sample of a study of blood T cell repertoires in COVID-19. The data were produced by immunoSEQ multiplex PCR, yet TCRdb's version contains in-frame clones alone and is incomplete. The data contain almost 250,000 clones, approximately 85% of them singletons. The sequenced sample consisted of peripheral blood. The receptors were gathered from an elderly woman with COVID-19, enrolled during active disease. Both conserved end residues are part of each CDR3. The order of the fields is V gene, J gene, CDR3 protein.

v_call: TRBV28; j_call: TRBJ1-1; cdr3_aa: CASSLGQLAATEAFF
v_call: TRBV19; j_call: TRBJ1-4; cdr3_aa: CASTQDFATNEKLFF
v_call: TRBV5-1; j_call: TRBJ2-3; cdr3_aa: CASMSGSTDTQYF
v_call: TRBV6-5; j_call: TRBJ1-1; cdr3_aa: CASSYSIGGRGTEAFF
v_call: TRBV30; j_call: TRBJ1-1; cdr3_aa: CAWGPPGYTEAFF
v_call: TRBV7-2; j_call: TRBJ1-2; cdr3_aa: CASSHPSAPGYGYTF
v_call: TRBV2; j_call: TRBJ1-5; cdr3_aa: CASRHEDRGSNQPQHF
v_call: TRBV5-1; j_call: TRBJ2-2; cdr3_aa: CASSKGWTGVNAGELFF
v_call: TRBV7-9; j_call: TRBJ1-2; cdr3_aa: CASSLGTAQYGYTF
v_call: TRBV18; j_call: TRBJ1-5; cdr3_aa: CASSPTGNHNQPQHF
v_call: TRBV7-2; j_call: TRBJ1-2; cdr3_aa: CASSRGDFYGYTF
v_call: TRBV5-1; j_call: TRBJ2-5; cdr3_aa: CASTRQGEETQYF
v_call: TRBV5-1; j_call: TRBJ2-2; cdr3_aa: CASSLTDTGELFF
v_call: TRBV7-6; j_call: TRBJ2-5; cdr3_aa: CASSLSGTQYF
v_call: TRBV18; j_call: TRBJ1-6; cdr3_aa: CASSPGQSSPLHF
v_call: TRBV19; j_call: TRBJ2-1; cdr3_aa: CASRTGKVGDEQFF
v_call: TRBV7-2; j_call: TRBJ1-3; cdr3_aa: CASSLAGRVSTF
v_call: TRBV7-9; j_call: TRBJ2-5; cdr3_aa: CASSFHQETQYF
v_call: TRBV30; j_call: TRBJ2-1; cdr3_aa: CAWTINEQFF
v_call: TRBV28; j_call: TRBJ2-2; cdr3_aa: CASRIRSNGGNTGELFF
v_call: TRBV5-1; j_call: TRBJ2-2; cdr3_aa: CASSWRVGTGAIGELFF
v_call: TRBV24-1; j_call: TRBJ1-4; cdr3_aa: CATSDSPGEKLFF
v_call: TRBV18; j_call: TRBJ2-1; cdr3_aa: CASTQTRSDEQFF
v_call: TRBV7-8; j_call: TRBJ2-2; cdr3_aa: CASSLIVNTGELFF
v_call: TRBV9; j_call: TRBJ1-3; cdr3_aa: CASSPQEPGNTIYF
v_call: TRBV24-1; j_call: TRBJ1-5; cdr3_aa: CATSMGTGGGGTQHF
v_call: TRBV11-2; j_call: TRBJ2-5; cdr3_aa: CASSRLQKTQYF
v_call: TRBV6-4; j_call: TRBJ1-6; cdr3_aa: CASSDGQSPHSPLHF
v_call: TRBV5-4; j_call: TRBJ2-1; cdr3_aa: CASSSSRGTYNEQFF
v_call: TRBV5-1; j_call: TRBJ1-2; cdr3_aa: CASSSASGTGDHGYTF
v_call: TRBV19; j_call: TRBJ2-5; cdr3_aa: CASSRQGETQYF
v_call: TRBV29-1; j_call: TRBJ2-2; cdr3_aa: CSARGTGVGTGELFF
v_call: TRBV6-2/TRBV6-3; j_call: TRBJ1-6; cdr3_aa: CASSYSRTGGSPLHF
v_call: TRBV19; j_call: TRBJ2-1; cdr3_aa: CASSIFPAGGLNEQFF
v_call: TRBV7-2; j_call: TRBJ1-2; cdr3_aa: CASSLLGSGYDYGYTF
v_call: TRBV11-2; j_call: TRBJ2-1; cdr3_aa: CASSSRTSGGVYNEQFF
v_call: TRBV2; j_call: TRBJ2-3; cdr3_aa: CASGGTTDTQYF
v_call: TRBV10-3; j_call: TRBJ1-4; cdr3_aa: CAISESRGRVEKLFF
v_call: TRBV28; j_call: TRBJ1-6; cdr3_aa: CASGTGLALHF
v_call: TRBV19; j_call: TRBJ2-2; cdr3_aa: CASSMLQGAGTGELFF
v_call: TRBV25-1; j_call: TRBJ1-4; cdr3_aa: CASSLPSGGTDEKLFF
v_call: TRBV5-4; j_call: TRBJ1-1; cdr3_aa: CASSLGLTGQGLRTEAFF
v_call: TRBV5-6; j_call: TRBJ1-6; cdr3_aa: CASSLRAGTGDGSPLHF
v_call: TRBV29-1; j_call: TRBJ2-1; cdr3_aa: CSTGTDNEQFF
v_call: TRBV7-9; j_call: TRBJ1-1; cdr3_aa: CASSLPRDSINTEAFF
v_call: TRBV2; j_call: TRBJ1-6; cdr3_aa: CARDSDGTAISPLHF
v_call: TRBV6-2/TRBV6-3; j_call: TRBJ1-5; cdr3_aa: CASSYGIHRGRQPQHF
v_call: TRBV11-1; j_call: TRBJ1-2; cdr3_aa: CASSFAENYGYTF
v_call: TRBV6-2/TRBV6-3; j_call: TRBJ1-1; cdr3_aa: CASSNPQGGDTEAFF
v_call: TRBV5-4; j_call: TRBJ1-1; cdr3_aa: CASTHKDSMNTEAFF
v_call: TRBV4-1; j_call: TRBJ2-6; cdr3_aa: CASSQDAPGMGANVLTF
v_call: TRBV10-3; j_call: TRBJ2-1; cdr3_aa: CAISESLAAYNEQFF
v_call: TRBV7-6; j_call: TRBJ1-4; cdr3_aa: CASSSGQGAGGEKLFF
v_call: TRBV21-1; j_call: TRBJ1-2; cdr3_aa: CASSKAHRALIYTF
v_call: TRBV19; j_call: TRBJ2-1; cdr3_aa: CASTRDYAYNEQFF